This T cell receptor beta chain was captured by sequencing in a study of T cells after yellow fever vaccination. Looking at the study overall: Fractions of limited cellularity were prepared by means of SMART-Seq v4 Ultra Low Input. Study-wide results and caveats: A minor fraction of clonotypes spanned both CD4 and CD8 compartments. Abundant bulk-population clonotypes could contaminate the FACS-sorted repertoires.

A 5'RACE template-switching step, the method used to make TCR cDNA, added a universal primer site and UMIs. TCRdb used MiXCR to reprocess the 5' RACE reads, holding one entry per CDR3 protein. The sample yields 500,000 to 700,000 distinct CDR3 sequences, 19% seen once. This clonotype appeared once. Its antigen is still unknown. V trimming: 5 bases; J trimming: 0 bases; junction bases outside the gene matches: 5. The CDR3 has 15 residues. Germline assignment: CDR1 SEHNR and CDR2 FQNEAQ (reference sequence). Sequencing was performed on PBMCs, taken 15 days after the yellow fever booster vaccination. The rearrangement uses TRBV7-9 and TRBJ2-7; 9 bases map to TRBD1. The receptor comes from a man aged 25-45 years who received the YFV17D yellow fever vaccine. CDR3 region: CASSVGQGPSYEQYF. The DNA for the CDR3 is TGTGCCAGCAGCGTCGGACAGGGGCCCTCCTACGAGCAGTACTTC.